The clone carrying this TCR beta chain was picked up a small number of times. Its antigen is not identified. Libraries were prepared by immunoSEQ multiplex PCR; TCRdb keeps only in-frame clonotypes and omits some of them. The sample records about 120,000 clones, 88% being singletons. This entry comes from a study of PD-1 blockade in mismatch repair-deficient tumors. Study conclusions and caveats: Rapid post-treatment expansion, then contraction, generally preceding radiologic response, marked tumor-resident clones.

Mismatch repair deficiency was confirmed in all patients, by PCR or immunohistochemistry. The TCR-sequenced patients were a few responders to pembrolizumab. This TCR was sampled from an adult with mismatch repair-deficient cancer. Sequenced here: peripheral blood, sampled about 17 months after starting pembrolizumab.

CDR3: CATSARLAGASDEQFF. DNA of the CDR3: TGTGCCACCAGCGCTCGCCTAGCGGGAGCTAGCGATGAGCAGTTCTTC. V and J are TRBV15 and TRBJ2-1; TRBD2 matches at 10 bases. CDR3 length equals 16 residues. The germline V gene encodes CDR1 LNHNV and CDR2 YYDKDF (reference sequence). With 5 bases clipped from V and 8 bases from J, the junction kept 12 bases outside the gene matches.